This passage covers 16 T cell receptor beta chains from one sample sequenced in a study of lymphopenia after photon versus proton radiotherapy (dated by TCRdb to between 2017 and 2020). Library preparation used the immunoSEQ multiplex PCR assay. TCRdb's version of the immuneACCESS table is confined to in-frame rearrangements and falls short of the full clone set. An unresolved V gene accounts for under half of the shortfall where checked; the remainder is of unknown origin. Here the sample has 67,000 or so clones; about 90% occur a single time. Of the sample, less than 14% falls within the top ten clones. The sample consisted of peripheral blood, taken from a patient treated with proton-based radiotherapy. These receptors were collected from an elderly man with esophageal cancer.

This chain joins TRBV7-2 and TRBJ1-1, with D unclear. In germline, CDR1 is SGHTA, CDR2 FQGNSA. The V end lost 8 bases, the J end lost 5 bases, and 15 bases lay between the germline ends. The CDR3 has 13 residues. The DNA of the CDR3 is TGTGCCAGCCTGAATCGGGGTCGGACTGAAGCTTTCTTT. Translating it yields CASLNRGRTEAFF. Supplemented by reference TRBV7-2 and TRBJ1-1, the full variable domain reads GAGVSQSPSNKVTEKGKDVELRCDPISGHTALYWYRQSLGQGLEFLIYFQGNSAPDKSGLPSDRFSAERTGGSVSTLTIQRTQQEDSAVYLCASLNRGRTEAFFGQGTRLTVV.

This chain joins TRBV19 and TRBJ1-1; 7 positions agree with TRBD1. With 4 bases clipped from V and 5 bases from J, the junction kept 4 bases outside the gene matches. The germline CDR1 and CDR2 sequences are LNHDA and SQIVND (reference sequence). There are 13 residues in the CDR3. CDR3 coding DNA: TGTGCCAGTAGTACCTCAGGGGGGACTGAAGCTTTCTTT. Translating it yields CASSTSGGTEAFF.

This chain joins TRBV7-2 and TRBJ2-3; the match to TRBD2 covers 12 bases. With V trimmed by 5 bases and J by 0 bases, 9 bases remained unmatched. Germline CDR1 SGHTA, CDR2 FQGNSA. The CDR3 is 18 amino acids. This chain's CDR3 is CASSPWTSGATSTDTQYF. CDR3 bases: TGTGCCAGCAGCCCCTGGACTAGCGGGGCTACTAGCACAGATACGCAGTATTTT.

The chain is built from TRBV6-5 and TRBJ2-3, with a weak D call TRBD1 (6 bases). The CDR3 is made up of 15 amino acids. Deletions cut 2 bases from V and 1 base from J, with 10 bases between. Germline lookup yields CDR1 MNHEY and CDR2 SVGAGI. CDR3 protein: CASSYGPGGTDTQYF. In nucleotides, the CDR3 is TGTGCCAGCAGTTACGGACCAGGGGGCACAGATACGCAGTATTTT.

The chain couples TRBV4-3 to TRBJ2-3; TRBD1 might be the D (5 bases). Germline V gene data show CDR1 as LGHNA and CDR2 as YSLEER. Trimming took off 0 bases at V and 2 bases at J, with 9 bases between the two ends. There are 15 residues in the CDR3. CDR3 in amino acids: CASSQDTGTTDTQYF. CDR3 DNA: TGCGCCAGCAGCCAAGATACAGGAACCACAGATACGCAGTATTTT.

The rearrangement links TRBV5-6 to TRBJ2-1; D is unclear. The length of the CDR3 is 15 residues. V lost 5 bases to trimming and J lost 0 bases, with 12 bases between them. Germline V CDR1 and CDR2: SGHDT, YYEEEE. DNA for the CDR3: TGTGCCAGCAGTCCCTCGGTGAGCTCCTACAATGAGCAGTTCTTC. It yields the protein CASSPSVSSYNEQFF.

The chain combines TRBV6-4 with TRBJ1-1; D possibly corresponds to TRBD1 (6 bases). This CDR3 has 13 amino acids. Deletions cut 2 bases from V and 3 bases from J, with 7 bases between. CDR1 MRHNA and CDR2 SNTAGT come from the germline V gene. CDR3 DNA sequence: TGTGCCAGCAGTGACACAGGGTACACTGAAGCTTTCTTT. Amino acids: CASSDTGYTEAFF.

The genes are TRBV4-1 and TRBJ2-1; weak D call: TRBD2 (7 bases). The CDR3 has 18 amino acids. V was cut by 0 bases and J by 0 bases, with 15 bases left in between. Germline lookup yields CDR1 MGHRA and CDR2 YSYEKL. CDR3 sequence (DNA): TGCGCCAGCAGCCAAGATGGGGGGGGCCCAAGCTCCTACAATGAGCAGTTCTTC. It specifies CASSQDGGGPSSYNEQFF.

The J gene is TRBJ1-3, the V gene TRBV5-1, with a weak D call TRBD1 (5 bases). Trimming shortened V by 2 bases and J by 0 bases, and 9 bases separated the two germline ends. This CDR3 is built from 15 residues. CDR1 is SGHRS, CDR2 YFSETQ, per germline. In DNA form, the CDR3 reads TGCGCCAGCAGCTTCGCAGGGACCTCTGGAAACACCATATATTTT. It codes for CASSFAGTSGNTIYF.

The chain carries TRBV7-9 and TRBJ2-6; 7 bases map to TRBD2. Germline V gene sequence: CDR1 SEHNR, CDR2 FQNEAQ (reference sequence). V gave up 1 base and J gave up 0 bases; unmatched junction bases: 9. CDR3 length equals 19 residues. The CDR3 nucleotides are TGTGCCAGCAGCTTAGGGACTGGCGGGAGCATCTCTGGGGCCAACGTCCTGACTTTC. Translating gives CASSLGTGGSISGANVLTF.

The chain carries TRBV10-3 and TRBJ2-1; 9 bases map to TRBD2. J was trimmed by 6 bases and V by 0 bases; bases with no gene match: 6. The CDR3 has 16 amino acids. Germline assignment: CDR1 ENHRY and CDR2 SYGVKD. The CDR3 here is CAISESLAGALNEQFF. The CDR3 DNA reads as TGTGCCATCAGTGAGTCGTTAGCGGGAGCTCTCAATGAGCAGTTCTTC.

In DNA, the CDR3 is TGTGCCAGCTCGCCCGTTTCCTACGAGCAGTACTTC. Encoded protein: CASSPVSYEQYF. The genes are TRBV18 and TRBJ2-7; no clear D gene. Germline V gene lookup returns CDR1 KGHSH and CDR2 LQKENI. V lost 6 bases to trimming and J lost 1 base, with 7 bases between them. The length of the CDR3 is 12 residues.

The chain is built from TRBV5-4 and TRBJ2-7, with D possibly matching TRBD1 (6 bases). From germline, CDR1 is SGHNT and CDR2 YYREEE (reference sequence). Trimming stripped 2 bases from V and 3 bases from J, with 15 bases between. This CDR3 comprises 15 residues. The CDR3 DNA follows: TGTGCCAGCAGCTTATTCAGGGGCGCGAGCTACGAGCAGTACTTC. This sequence encodes CASSLFRGASYEQYF.

The sample holds a few counts of this clone. The chain uses TRBV18 and TRBJ1-5; tentative D call: TRBD1 (6 bases). In germline, CDR1 is KGHSH, CDR2 LQKENI. CDR3 length: 14 residues. The ends were cut back, 3 bases at V and 4 bases at J, with 10 bases in the middle. CDR3 nucleotides: TGTGCCAGCTCACCGTCTCAGGGGAATCAGCCCCAGCATTTT. This codes for CASSPSQGNQPQHF.

This clone counts as medium-sized. The chain joins TRBV19 to TRBJ2-1, with a weak D call TRBD1 (7 bases). Germline V gene lookup returns CDR1 LNHDA and CDR2 SQIVND (reference sequence). Trimming removed 6 bases at V and 8 bases at J, with 11 bases between. This CDR3 is built from 12 residues. Written as DNA, the CDR3 is TGTGCCAGTAGGATCAGGGGGGATGAGCAGTTCTTC. This translates into CASRIRGDEQFF.

On this clone itself: The same CDR3 arises from other DNA sequences in this sample as well. J is TRBJ2-2 and V is TRBV4-2, with TRBD2 matching 11 bases. After removal of 0 bases from V and 4 bases from J, the junction contained 1 base not matched to a gene. CDR1 is LGHNA, CDR2 YNFKEQ, per germline. CDR3 length: 16 amino acids. The chain's CDR3 is CASSQDLAGGTGELFF. CDR3 bases: TGTGCCAGCAGCCAAGATCTAGCGGGGGGCACCGGGGAGCTGTTTTTT.